This T cell receptor (beta chain) was captured by sequencing in a study of T cell changes during pregnancy in multiple sclerosis. CDR1 is LNHDA and CDR2 is SQIVND in the germline V gene (reference sequence). The germline V and J ends were trimmed by 2 bases and 3 bases, with 8 bases remaining between them. This CDR3 has 14 amino acids. Generated by immunoSEQ multiplex PCR, the TCRdb table keeps only in-frame clones and is missing some. The repertoire holds about 36,000 clones, with about nine tenths as singletons. This TCR was sampled from a female donor with multiple sclerosis, enrolled in a pregnancy study. This rearrangement joins TRBV19 to TRBJ1-5; D is unclear. Sample: CD8+ T cells from peripheral blood mononuclear cells, taken in the third trimester of pregnancy. This CDR3 is CASSIQVYNQPQHF. CDR3 nucleotides: TGTGCCAGTAGTATACAGGTCTACAATCAGCCCCAGCATTTT.